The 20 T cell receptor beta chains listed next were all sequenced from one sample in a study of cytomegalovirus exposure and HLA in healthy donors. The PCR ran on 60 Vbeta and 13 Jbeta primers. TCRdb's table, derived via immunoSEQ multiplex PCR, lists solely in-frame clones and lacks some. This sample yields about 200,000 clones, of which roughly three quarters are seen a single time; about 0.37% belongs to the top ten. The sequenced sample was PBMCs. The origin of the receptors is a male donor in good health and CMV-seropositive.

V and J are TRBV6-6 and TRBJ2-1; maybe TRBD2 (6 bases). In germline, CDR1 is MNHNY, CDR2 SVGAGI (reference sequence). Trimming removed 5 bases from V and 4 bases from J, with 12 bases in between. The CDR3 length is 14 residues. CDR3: CASSTRRDYNEQFF. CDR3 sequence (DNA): TGTGCCAGCAGTACCCGGCGGGATTACAATGAGCAGTTCTTC.

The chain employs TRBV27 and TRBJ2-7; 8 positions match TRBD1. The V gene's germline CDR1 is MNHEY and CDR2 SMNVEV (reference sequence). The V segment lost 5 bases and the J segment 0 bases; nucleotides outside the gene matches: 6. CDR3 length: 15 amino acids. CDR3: CASSRAGTGSYEQYF. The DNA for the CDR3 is TGTGCCAGCAGTAGGGCCGGGACAGGCTCCTACGAGCAGTACTTC.

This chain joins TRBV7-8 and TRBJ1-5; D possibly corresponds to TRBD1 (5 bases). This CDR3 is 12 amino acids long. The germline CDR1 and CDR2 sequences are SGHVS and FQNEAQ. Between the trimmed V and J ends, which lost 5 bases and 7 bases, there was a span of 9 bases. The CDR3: CASSRDSQPQHF. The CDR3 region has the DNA TGTGCCAGCAGCCGGGACTCGCAGCCCCAGCATTTT.

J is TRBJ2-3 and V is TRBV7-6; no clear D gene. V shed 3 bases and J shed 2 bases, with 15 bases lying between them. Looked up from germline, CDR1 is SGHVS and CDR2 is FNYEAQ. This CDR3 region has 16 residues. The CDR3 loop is CASSFPASEVTDTQYF. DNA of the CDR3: TGTGCCAGCAGCTTTCCAGCGAGCGAGGTCACAGATACGCAGTATTTT.

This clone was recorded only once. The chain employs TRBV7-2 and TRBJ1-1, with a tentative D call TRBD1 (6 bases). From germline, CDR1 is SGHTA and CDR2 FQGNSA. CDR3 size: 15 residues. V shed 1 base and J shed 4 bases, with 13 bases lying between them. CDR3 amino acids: CASSLVEGVGTEAFF. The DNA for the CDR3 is TGTGCCAGCAGCTTAGTAGAGGGGGTCGGCACTGAAGCTTTCTTT.

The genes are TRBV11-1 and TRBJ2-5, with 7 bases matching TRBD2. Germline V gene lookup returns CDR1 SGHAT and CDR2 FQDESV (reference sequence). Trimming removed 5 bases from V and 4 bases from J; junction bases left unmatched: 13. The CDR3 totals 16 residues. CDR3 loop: CASSPRAGVGGETQYF. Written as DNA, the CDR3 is TGTGCCAGCAGCCCCCGGGCGGGAGTTGGAGGAGAGACCCAGTACTTC.

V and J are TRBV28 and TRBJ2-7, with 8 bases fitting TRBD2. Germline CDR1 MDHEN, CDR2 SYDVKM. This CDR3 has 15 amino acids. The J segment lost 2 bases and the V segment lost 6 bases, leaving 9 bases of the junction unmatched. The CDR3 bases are TGTGCCAGCAGCCCCGGACTAGCTTATACCTACGAGCAGTACTTC. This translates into CASSPGLAYTYEQYF.

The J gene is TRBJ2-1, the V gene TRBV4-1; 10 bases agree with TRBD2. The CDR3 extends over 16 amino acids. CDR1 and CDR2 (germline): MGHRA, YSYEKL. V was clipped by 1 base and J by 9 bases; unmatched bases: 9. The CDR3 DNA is TGCGCCAGCAGCCAAGCGGAAGCTAGCGGGAGTCTTGAGCAGTTCTTC. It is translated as CASSQAEASGSLEQFF.

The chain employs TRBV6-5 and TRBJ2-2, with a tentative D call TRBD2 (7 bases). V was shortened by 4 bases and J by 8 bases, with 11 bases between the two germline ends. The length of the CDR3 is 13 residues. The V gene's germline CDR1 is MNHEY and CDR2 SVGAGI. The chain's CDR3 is CASSSGGRGELFF. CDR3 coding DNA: TGTGCCAGCAGTTCCGGGGGGCGGGGGGAGCTGTTTTTT.

The CDR3 nucleotides are TGTGCCAGCAGTCCAGACAGTCTCCTATCCTACGAGCAGTACTTC. Its protein is CASSPDSLLSYEQYF. The V gene is TRBV7-2, the J gene TRBJ2-7, with TRBD1 as a possible D gene (5 bases). V lost 6 bases, J lost 1 base, and 16 bases lay in between. The CDR3 contains 15 residues. The germline CDR1 and CDR2 sequences are SGHTA and FQGNSA. The entire variable domain, with the rest obtained from reference TRBV7-2 and TRBJ2-7, is as follows: GAGVSQSPSNKVTEKGKDVELRCDPISGHTALYWYRQSLGQGLEFLIYFQGNSAPDKSGLPSDRFSAERTGGSVSTLTIQRTQQEDSAVYLCASSPDSLLSYEQYFGPGTRLTVT.

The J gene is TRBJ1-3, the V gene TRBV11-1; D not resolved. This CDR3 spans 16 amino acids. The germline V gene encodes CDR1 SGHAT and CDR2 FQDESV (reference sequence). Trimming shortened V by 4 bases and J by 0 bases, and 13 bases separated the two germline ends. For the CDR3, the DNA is TGTGCCAGCAGCTCCGGCGGTGTACGCTCTGGAAACACCATATATTTT. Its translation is CASSSGGVRSGNTIYF.

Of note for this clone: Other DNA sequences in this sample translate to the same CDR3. In DNA, the CDR3 is TGTGCCAGCAGCTCAGGACTAGCGGGAGTATACGAGCAGTACTTC. Its protein product is CASSSGLAGVYEQYF. The J gene is TRBJ2-7, the V gene TRBV9, with 13 bases fitting TRBD2. This CDR3 comprises 15 residues. V lost 4 bases and J lost 4; bases outside the gene matches: 5. The germline CDR1 and CDR2 sequences are SGDLS and YYNGEE. Full variable domain (missing parts from reference TRBV9 and TRBJ2-7): DSGVTQTPKHLITATGQRVTLRCSPRSGDLSVYWYQQSLDQGLQFLIQYYNGEERAKGNILERFSAQQFPDLHSELNLSSLELGDSALYFCASSSGLAGVYEQYFGPGTRLTVT.

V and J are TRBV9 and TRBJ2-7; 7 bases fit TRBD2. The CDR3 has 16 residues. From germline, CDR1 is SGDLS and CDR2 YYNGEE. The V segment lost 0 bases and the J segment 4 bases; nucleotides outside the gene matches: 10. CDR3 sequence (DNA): TGTGCCAGCAGCGTAGTACACAATAGCGGGCCGTACGAGCAGTACTTC. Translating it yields CASSVVHNSGPYEQYF.

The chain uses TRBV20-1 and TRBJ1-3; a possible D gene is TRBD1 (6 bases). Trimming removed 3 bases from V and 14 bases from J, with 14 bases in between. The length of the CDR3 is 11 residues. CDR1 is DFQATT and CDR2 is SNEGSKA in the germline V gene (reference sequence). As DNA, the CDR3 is TGCAGTGCTAGCCAGGACAGAAGGGTATATTTT. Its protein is CSASQDRRVYF.

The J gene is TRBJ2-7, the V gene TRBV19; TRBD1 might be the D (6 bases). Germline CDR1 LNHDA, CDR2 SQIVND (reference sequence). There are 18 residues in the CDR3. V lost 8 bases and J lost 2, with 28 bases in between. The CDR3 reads CASSSSGTPSPWPYEQYF. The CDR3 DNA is TGTGCCAGTTCCTCTTCCGGGACACCTTCCCCGTGGCCCTACGAGCAGTACTTC.

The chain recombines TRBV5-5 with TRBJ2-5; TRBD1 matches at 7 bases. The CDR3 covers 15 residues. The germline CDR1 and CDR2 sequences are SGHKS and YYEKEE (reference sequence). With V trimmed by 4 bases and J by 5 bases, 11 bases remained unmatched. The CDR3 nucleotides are TGTGCCAGCAGCCGGACAGGCTTTCATGGGGAGACCCAGTACTTC. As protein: CASSRTGFHGETQYF.

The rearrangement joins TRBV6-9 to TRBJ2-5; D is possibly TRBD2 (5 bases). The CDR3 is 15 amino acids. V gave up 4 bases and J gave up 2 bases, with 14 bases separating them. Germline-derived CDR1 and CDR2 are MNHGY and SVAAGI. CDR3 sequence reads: CASSFGNLRQETQYF. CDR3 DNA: TGTGCCAGCAGTTTCGGGAACTTACGACAAGAGACCCAGTACTTC.

CDR3 coding DNA: TGTGCCAGCAGCTTAGCGCCCGGGTTCGGTGGCTACACCTTC. Amino acids: CASSLAPGFGGYTF. The chain is built from TRBV7-8 and TRBJ1-2; D unresolved. The CDR3 spans 14 residues. The ends were cut back, 0 bases at V and 7 bases at J, with 12 bases in the middle. Germline V gives CDR1 SGHVS, CDR2 FQNEAQ.

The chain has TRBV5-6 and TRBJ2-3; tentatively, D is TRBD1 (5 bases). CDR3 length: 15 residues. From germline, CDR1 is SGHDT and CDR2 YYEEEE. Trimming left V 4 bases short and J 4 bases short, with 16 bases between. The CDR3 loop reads CASSLFSRVPDTQYF. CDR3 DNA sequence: TGTGCCAGCAGCCTATTTAGCAGGGTCCCAGATACGCAGTATTTT.

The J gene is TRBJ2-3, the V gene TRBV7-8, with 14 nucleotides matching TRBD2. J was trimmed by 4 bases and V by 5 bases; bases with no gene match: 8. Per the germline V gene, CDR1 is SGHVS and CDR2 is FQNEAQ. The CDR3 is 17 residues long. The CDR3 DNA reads TGTGCCAGCAGCCCCAGACTAGCGGGAGGGTCCGCAGATACGCAGTATTTT. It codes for CASSPRLAGGSADTQYF.